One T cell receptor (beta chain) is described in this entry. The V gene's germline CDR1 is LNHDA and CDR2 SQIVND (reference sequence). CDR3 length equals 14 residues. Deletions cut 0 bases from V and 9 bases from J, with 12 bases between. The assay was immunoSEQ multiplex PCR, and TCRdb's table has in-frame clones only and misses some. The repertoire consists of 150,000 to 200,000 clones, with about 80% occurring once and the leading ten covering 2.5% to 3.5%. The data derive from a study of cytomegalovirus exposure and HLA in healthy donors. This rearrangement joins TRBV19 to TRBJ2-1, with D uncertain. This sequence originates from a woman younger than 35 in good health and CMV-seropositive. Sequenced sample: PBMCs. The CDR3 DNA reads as TGTGCCAGTAGTATAGATAGAAACCCACCTGAGCAGTTCTTC. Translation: CASSIDRNPPEQFF.